This entry concerns a single TCR beta chain. Its antigen is not identified. The CDR3 is 19 residues long. J gave up 0 bases and V 1 base, and 6 bases lay outside the gene matches. CDR1 is SNHLY, CDR2 FYNNEI, per germline. The data originate from a study of beta chain features in type 1 diabetes. Points from the study as a whole: The naive, central memory and Treg TCRB repertoires of patients appeared to be more similar to one another than those of healthy donors. PCR might favor shorter templates, equally in patients and controls. Shortening that was moderate but significant affected the TCRB CDR3s of Type 1 diabetes patients in all four CD4+ subsets.

Every isolated RNA sample was fully reverse transcribed, so sequencing captured expressed TCRB transcripts. Clones were sequenced by immunoSEQ multiplex PCR, and TCRdb holds only the in-frame ones, with some missing. This sample has about 340,000 clones, with about 14% found just once. The chain joins TRBV2 to TRBJ2-1; the match to TRBD2 covers 13 bases. The sample taken for sequencing was naive CD4+ T cells from blood. This receptor was obtained from a woman aged 18-35 years with type 1 diabetes. The CDR3 nucleotides are TGTGCCAGCAGTGAAGTACTAGCGGGAGGGCCCAGCTCCTACAATGAGCAGTTCTTC. Translation gives CASSEVLAGGPSSYNEQFF.